Listed below are T cell receptor beta chains from one sample, sequenced in a study of cytomegalovirus exposure and HLA in healthy donors. The table came from immunoSEQ multiplex PCR; TCRdb's copy has only in-frame clones and leaves some out. The table records approximately 160,000 clones, roughly 75% of them present only once. The sample was PBMCs. The receptors originated from a man between 18 and 35 years old in good health and CMV-seronegative. CDR3s leave out the opening cysteine and the closing phenylalanine or tryptophan.

>TRBV18|14
ASSLQGGGWSDTQY
>TRBV6-5|13
ASSYRPGGNNEQF
>TRBV5-4|13
ASSQYRVGKETQY
>TRBV2|12
ASHASGSDRELF
>TRBV7-8|11
ASSSTRAGELF
>TRBV19|13
ASSQGQPAQDTQY
>TRBV7-2|13
ASRRVAGLENEQF
>TRBV5-6|15
ASSLPAVPSSYNEQF
>TRBV27|14
ASSPRGALGTDTQY
>TRBV5-4|11
ASSSKETTNPF
>TRBV4-3|13
ASSHQGLETDTQY
>TRBV6-5|11
ASTSGSGYTQY
>TRBV4-3|12
ASSQGAGGGGMF
>TRBV27|9
ATQGGAEAF
>TRBV5-1|12
ASSLGTENQPQH
>TRBV7-9|14
ASSFPGGSIPDTQY
>TRBV5-6|16
ASRSGTSGRLPSYEQY
>TRBV29-1|11
SVVSGGGGELF
>TRBV15|11
ATSRDRGFEQF
>TRBV2|13
ASSEARSPPGEQY
>TRBV28|17
ASSSSRTGRIGLNTEAF
>TRBV5-8|9
ATRGYNEQF
>TRBV7-8|13
ASSLVLGATDGYT
>TRBV5-5|14
ASSLGYVSSGNTIY
>TRBV19|12
ASSIGTGDEKLF
>TRBV7-2|15
ASSLRAGLGFSYEQY
>TRBV5-4|13
ASSWGPGADTEAF
>TRBV5-4|13
ASSLVGSGRYEQY
>TRBV7-7|15
ASSWGVGRAAGETQY
>TRBV21-1|9
ASSPGHPTN
>TRBV7-8|12
ASRWTSGWDEQF
>TRBV6-1|9
ASRQGYEQY
>TRBV5-1|13
ASSLGGQGNHEQY
>TRBV25-1|14
ASRGQKGTPSYEQY
>TRBV19|13
ASSTEGQGFQPQH
>TRBV19|10
ASSPEGYGYT
>TRBV5-4|13
ASSSLGGFSDEQF
>TRBV27|12
ASTRRGDYTEAF
>TRBV7-8|12
ASSLVRGTGELF
>TRBV4-1|13
ASSQDPVSYNEQF
>TRBV5-8|13
ASSSGGTGSYEQY
>TRBV20-1|9
SAPQRGEQY